This T cell receptor (beta chain) stems from a study of blood T cells in healthy people across ages. Study details: Per two T cells, template switching captured roughly one barcoded beta molecule. Study-level findings and limits: Versus aged donors, long-lived donors had higher diversity and more naive CD4+ cells. For the donors, CMV status was unknown and possibly confounded expanded clonotype changes.

A second about 7 to 11 cycle PCR used barcoded and J-beta primers. TCRdb redid the calling of the 5' RACE reads with MiXCR, one entry per CDR3 protein. The table includes roughly 1,500,000 distinct CDR3 sequences, roughly 30% detected once. With regard to this clonotype: Its specificity is unknown. Compared with germline, one end of the junction differs, possibly owing to a read error.

The CDR3 sequence is 14 residues long. Germline lookup yields CDR1 PRHDT and CDR2 FYEKMQ (reference sequence). The sequence derives from a woman in her thirties in good health. Specimen: blood. The V call is TRBV13, the J call TRBJ2-7; D call uncertain. The CDR3 coding sequence is TGTGCCAGCAGCTTAGAACGGAACTCCTACAAGCAGTACTTC. As protein: CASSLERNSYKQYF. Variable domain in full (rest from reference TRBV13 and TRBJ2-7): AAGVIQSPRHLIKEKRETATLKCYPIPRHDTVYWYQQGPGQDPQFLISFYEKMQSDKGSIPDRFSAQQFSDYHSELNMSSLELGDSALYFCASSLERNSYKQYFGPGTRLTVT.